This is a list of T cell receptor beta chains from one sample in a study of cytomegalovirus exposure and HLA in healthy donors. Profiling relied on immunoSEQ multiplex PCR, and the TCRdb table lists in-frame clones only, not all of them. The sample lists about 200,000 clones, roughly 83% occurring once. The sequenced sample consisted of PBMCs. All receptors derive from a male donor in good health and CMV-seropositive. CDR3s include the opening cysteine and the closing phenylalanine or tryptophan. The D gene is left open where the match is weak. For some rows the clone size is stated as once, few or many, or as a class when expanded; others skip it.

CDR3: CASSQDLGAITEAFF
DNA: TGTGCCAGCAGCCAAGATCTGGGGGCAATAACTGAAGCTTTCTTT
size: .
D: .
V: TRBV14
J: TRBJ1-1

CDR3: CASRLAGGPGYEQFF
DNA: TGTGCCAGCCGATTAGCGGGAGGGCCAGGGTATGAGCAGTTCTTC
size: .
D: TRBD2
V: TRBV27
J: TRBJ2-1

CDR3: CASTLARTAHYYEQYF
DNA: TGTGCCAGCACTCTCGCACGAACGGCCCACTACTACGAGCAGTACTTC
size: .
D: .
V: TRBV28
J: TRBJ2-7

CDR3: CASSPSPGGSIYGYTF
DNA: TGTGCCAGCAGCCCATCTCCAGGCGGGTCGATCTATGGCTACACCTTC
size: once
D: .
V: TRBV14
J: TRBJ1-2

CDR3: CASIGGTGELFF
DNA: TGTGCCAGCATCGGAGGCACCGGGGAGCTGTTTTTT
size: .
D: .
V: TRBV6-6
J: TRBJ2-2

CDR3: CASGRAVTDTQYF
DNA: TGTGCCAGCGGGAGGGCGGTCACAGATACGCAGTATTTT
size: .
D: TRBD2
V: TRBV6-5
J: TRBJ2-3

CDR3: CASSQVPGSYGYTF
DNA: TGCGCCAGCAGCCAAGTCCCCGGGTCCTATGGCTACACCTTT
size: once
D: .
V: TRBV4-3
J: TRBJ1-2

CDR3: CASGQVLNQPQHF
DNA: TGTGCCAGTGGACAGGTTCTCAATCAGCCCCAGCATTTT
size: .
D: TRBD1
V: TRBV19
J: TRBJ1-5

CDR3: CASSRNTGNTEAFF
DNA: TGTGCCAGCAGCCGTAACACAGGCAACACTGAAGCTTTCTTT
size: .
D: .
V: TRBV7-6
J: TRBJ1-1

CDR3: CASSDGTSGGREFF
DNA: TGTGCCAGCAGTGACGGGACTAGCGGAGGGAGGGAGTTCTTC
size: .
D: TRBD2
V: TRBV6-4
J: TRBJ2-1

CDR3: CASSSQGNTEAFF
DNA: TGTGCCAGCAGTTCTCAGGGGAACACTGAAGCTTTCTTT
size: .
D: .
V: TRBV6-5
J: TRBJ1-1

CDR3: CASSPGTGKSYSGNTIYF
DNA: TGCGCCAGCAGCCCAGGGACAGGAAAATCGTACTCTGGAAACACCATATATTTT
size: few
D: TRBD1
V: TRBV5-1
J: TRBJ1-3

CDR3: CASNSRGAPDTQYF
DNA: TGTGCCAGCAACTCCCGGGGGGCACCAGATACGCAGTATTTT
size: once
D: .
V: TRBV9
J: TRBJ2-3

CDR3: CASSQGGVEELFF
DNA: TGTGCCAGCAGCCAGGGAGGGGTCGAGGAGCTGTTTTTT
size: .
D: TRBD2
V: TRBV4-2
J: TRBJ2-2

CDR3: CAGQTAQMNTEAFF
DNA: TGTGCCGGCCAGACTGCCCAGATGAACACTGAAGCTTTCTTT
size: .
D: .
V: TRBV2
J: TRBJ1-1

CDR3: CASRGNRGLYGYTF
DNA: TGTGCCAGCAGGGGTAACAGGGGGCTTTATGGCTACACCTTC
size: few
D: TRBD1
V: TRBV27
J: TRBJ1-2

CDR3: CASSLRLAGSTDTQYF
DNA: TGTGCCAGCAGCCTCAGACTAGCGGGAAGCACAGATACGCAGTATTTT
size: .
D: TRBD2
V: TRBV7-2
J: TRBJ2-3

CDR3: CASSSPFLVSYNEQFF
DNA: TGTGCCAGCAGCTCGCCCTTCCTAGTTTCCTACAATGAGCAGTTCTTC
size: .
D: .
V: TRBV11-2
J: TRBJ2-1

CDR3: CASNLEVDTEAFF
DNA: TGTGCCAGCAATCTAGAAGTGGACACTGAAGCTTTCTTT
size: .
D: .
V: TRBV6-5
J: TRBJ1-1

CDR3: CASRSDSYEQYF
DNA: TGCGCCAGCAGATCTGACAGTTACGAGCAGTACTTC
size: .
D: .
V: TRBV5-1
J: TRBJ2-7

CDR3: CASSQVYFNQPQHF
DNA: TGCGCCAGCAGCCAAGTGTATTTCAATCAGCCCCAGCATTTT
size: .
D: .
V: TRBV4-3
J: TRBJ1-5

CDR3: CATSKTGQNRGEKLFF
DNA: TGTGCCACCAGCAAGACAGGGCAAAATAGGGGTGAAAAACTGTTTTTT
size: .
D: TRBD1
V: TRBV15
J: TRBJ1-4

CDR3: CASVGSYNEQFF
DNA: TGCGCCAGCGTCGGGTCATACAATGAGCAGTTCTTC
size: .
D: .
V: TRBV10-2
J: TRBJ2-1

CDR3: CASSFRLDRDTDTQYF
DNA: TGTGCCAGCAGCTTCAGACTCGATAGAGACACAGATACGCAGTATTTT
size: .
D: .
V: TRBV7-6
J: TRBJ2-3

CDR3: CASSRKLLAGSSYNEQFF
DNA: TGCGCCAGCAGCCGGAAACTCCTAGCGGGAAGCTCCTACAATGAGCAGTTCTTC
size: few
D: TRBD2
V: TRBV5-1
J: TRBJ2-1

CDR3: CASRRTGGYNEQFF
DNA: TGTGCCAGCAGGAGAACGGGGGGGTACAATGAGCAGTTCTTC
size: .
D: TRBD2
V: TRBV7-2
J: TRBJ2-1

CDR3: CSVEGQGAEQYF
DNA: TGCAGCGTTGAAGGACAGGGAGCCGAGCAGTACTTC
size: .
D: TRBD1
V: TRBV29-1
J: TRBJ2-7

CDR3: CASSHQGANEKLFF
DNA: TGTGCCAGTAGTCATCAGGGGGCTAATGAAAAACTGTTTTTT
size: .
D: TRBD1
V: TRBV19
J: TRBJ1-4

CDR3: CASSLEGYSGNTIYF
DNA: TGTGCCAGCAGCTTAGAGGGGTACTCTGGAAACACCATATATTTT
size: .
D: .
V: TRBV7-9
J: TRBJ1-3

CDR3: CASSSQGASTNEKLFF
DNA: TGTGCCAGCAGTTCCCAGGGGGCTAGTACTAATGAAAAACTGTTTTTT
size: .
D: TRBD1
V: TRBV7-9
J: TRBJ1-4

CDR3: CASSVERGRHSPLHF
DNA: TGTGCCAGCAGCGTAGAAAGAGGCCGCCATTCACCCCTCCACTTT
size: .
D: .
V: TRBV9
J: TRBJ1-6